Below are 25 T cell receptor beta chains sequenced from a single sample in a study of OX40 agonist ivuxolimab in advanced cancers. TCRdb's table, derived via immunoSEQ multiplex PCR, lists solely in-frame clones and lacks some. The sample consists of under 80,000 clones, approximately 92% of them appearing once. The source was CD4+ or CD8+ T cells sorted from blood, collected in a trial of the OX40 agonist ivuxolimab. The receptors were gathered from an adult with an advanced solid tumor such as melanoma, head and neck, liver or kidney cancer.

The J gene is TRBJ1-1, the V gene TRBV6-5; D unresolved. The CDR3 length is 13 residues. Per germline, CDR1 MNHEY and CDR2 SVGAGI. V lost 10 bases to trimming and J lost 1 base, with 13 bases between them. CDR3 nucleotides: TGTGCCACCCACCGGATGGCGAACACTGAAGCTTTCTTT. Its protein is CATHRMANTEAFF.

This chain connects TRBV21-1 to TRBJ2-4; the table assigns TRBD1, which was not confirmed against the DNA. TRBV21-1 is recorded as a pseudogene. There are 17 residues in the CDR3. Here the CDR3 DNA reads TGTGCCAGCAGCCCGCGGACAGGGGAATTAGCCAAAAACATTCAGTACTTC. Encoded protein: CASSPRTGELAKNIQYF.

This chain connects TRBV6-6 to TRBJ1-1, with TRBD1 matching 7 bases. The germline V gene has CDR1 MNHNY and CDR2 SVGAGI (reference sequence). The CDR3 contains 15 residues. J was trimmed by 1 base and V by 6 bases; bases with no gene match: 8. The DNA for the CDR3 is TGTGCCAGCAGCACACAGGGGATAGGGAACACTGAAGCTTTCTTT. Amino acid sequence: CASSTQGIGNTEAFF.

The CDR3 loop reads CASSLAPENTEAFF. In DNA form, the CDR3 reads TGCGCCAGCAGCTTGGCCCCGGAGAACACTGAAGCTTTCTTT. This rearrangement joins TRBV5-1 to TRBJ1-1, with D unclear. V was shortened by 0 bases and J by 1 base, with 7 bases between the two germline ends. Looked up from germline, CDR1 is SGHRS and CDR2 is YFSETQ. The CDR3 has 14 amino acids.

The J gene is TRBJ2-1, the V gene TRBV4-1, with D possibly TRBD2 on 7 matching bases. CDR3 size: 16 residues. Germline-derived CDR1 and CDR2 are MGHRA and YSYEKL. With 7 bases removed from V and 1 base from J, the gap between germline ends came to 17 bases. The DNA of the CDR3 is TGCGCCAGCACCTTAGGGGGAGGGGGATCCTACAATGAGCAGTTCTTC. It specifies CASTLGGGGSYNEQFF.

This clone has only one observation. This chain uses TRBV6-1 with TRBJ2-7; 7 bases match TRBD1. The germline V gene has CDR1 MNHNS and CDR2 SASEGT. V was pared by 8 bases and J by 1 base, with 8 bases of the junction left unmatched. This CDR3 is built from 14 residues. CDR3 region: CASQRTGLSYEQYF. The DNA of the CDR3 is TGTGCCAGCCAAAGGACAGGCCTATCCTACGAGCAGTACTTC.

The CDR3 region is CASSPWLRGTGELFF. The DNA for the CDR3 is TGTGCCAGCAGTCCCTGGTTGCGGGGGACCGGGGAGCTGTTTTTT. This chain uses TRBV27 with TRBJ2-2; 7 bases are a match to TRBD2. Germline lookup yields CDR1 MNHEY and CDR2 SMNVEV (reference sequence). The ends lost 5 bases at V and 5 bases at J; junction bases unmatched: 8. The CDR3 is 15 amino acids.

The chain carries TRBV7-2 and TRBJ2-5; possible D gene TRBD2, 5 bases. The V end lost 5 bases, the J end lost 2 bases, and 18 bases lay between the germline ends. The CDR3 is made up of 16 amino acids. Germline loops: CDR1 SGHTA, CDR2 FQGNSA. CDR3 loop: CASSPDGRGRQETQYF. As DNA, the CDR3 is TGTGCCAGCAGCCCAGATGGGAGAGGGCGACAAGAGACCCAGTACTTC.

This chain uses TRBV5-1 with TRBJ2-3, with 7 positions matching TRBD2. Germline-derived CDR1 and CDR2 are SGHRS and YFSETQ. With 6 bases clipped from V and 1 base from J, the junction kept 5 bases outside the gene matches. The CDR3 loop spans 14 amino acids. The CDR3 region is CASTGREGTDTQYF. The CDR3 coding sequence is TGCGCCAGCACAGGCCGGGAGGGCACAGATACGCAGTATTTT.

J is TRBJ2-7 and V is TRBV23-1; 7 bases line up with TRBD2. TRBV23-1 is assigned to the ORF class and has an uncertain function. The CDR3 extends over 12 amino acids. Unmatched junction bases numbered 7, after V lost 8 bases and J lost 6 bases. CDR3 sequence reads: CASSPPGGEQYF. CDR3 DNA sequence: TGCGCCAGCTCCCCCCCGGGGGGCGAGCAGTACTTC.

V usage is TRBV28 and J usage is TRBJ1-2; 7 nucleotides agree with TRBD1. The CDR3 spans 17 residues. V was clipped by 3 bases and J by 5 bases; unmatched bases: 15. The germline gives CDR1 MDHEN, CDR2 SYDVKM. This CDR3 is CASSFSGTGTVFYGYTF. CDR3 in DNA: TGTGCCAGCAGTTTTAGCGGGACCGGGACAGTTTTTTATGGCTACACCTTC.

The chain employs TRBV5-5 and TRBJ2-7, with D hard to call. The CDR3 runs 13 residues. V lost 0 bases, J lost 3 bases, and 7 bases lay in between. Germline V gives CDR1 SGHKS, CDR2 YYEKEE (reference sequence). The CDR3 coding sequence is TGTGCCAGCAGCTTGGAGTCCGGCTACGAGCAGTACTTC. Translating gives CASSLESGYEQYF.

The chain joins TRBV4-1 to TRBJ2-3; D remains unclear. V lost 1 base, J lost 1 base, and 6 bases lay in between. There are 14 residues in the CDR3. Germline CDR1 MGHRA, CDR2 YSYEKL. As DNA, the CDR3 is TGCGCCAGCAGCCAAGTGACCGGCACAGATACGCAGTATTTT. This gives the protein CASSQVTGTDTQYF.

The V gene is TRBV10-3, the J gene TRBJ1-6, with D uncertain. This CDR3 has 14 amino acids. CDR1 is ENHRY and CDR2 is SYGVKD in the germline V gene. V was cut by 4 bases and J by 5 bases, with 9 bases left in between. CDR3: CAISGSADNSPLHF. The CDR3 coding sequence is TGTGCCATCAGTGGGTCTGCAGATAATTCACCCCTCCACTTT.

This chain links TRBV6-5 with TRBJ1-5; D not resolved. The CDR3 contains 15 residues. Trimming stripped 5 bases from V and 0 bases from J, with 11 bases between. Per germline, CDR1 MNHEY and CDR2 SVGAGI. CDR3 amino acids: CASSPPIGSNQPQHF. CDR3 coding DNA: TGTGCCAGCAGTCCCCCGATCGGTAGCAATCAGCCCCAGCATTTT.

The gene calls are TRBV28 and TRBJ2-2; D assignment may be TRBD1 or TRBD2 (5 bases each). The length of the CDR3 is 16 residues. The V end was cut by 3 bases, the J end by 4 bases, with 15 bases between. The germline CDR1 and CDR2 sequences are MDHEN and SYDVKM. For the CDR3, the DNA is TGTGCCAGCAGTTTCGAGGGCAGGGTGGGCACCGGGGAGCTGTTTTTT. Translating it yields CASSFEGRVGTGELFF.

The gene calls are TRBV27 and TRBJ1-2; tentatively, D is TRBD1 (5 bases). V lost 6 bases and J 3 bases, leaving 14 bases between the germline ends. Germline CDR1 is MNHEY and CDR2 is SMNVEV (reference sequence). CDR3 length: 14 amino acids. CDR3 protein: CASRLQEGDYGYTF. CDR3 nucleotides: TGTGCCAGCAGGTTACAGGAAGGGGACTATGGCTACACCTTC.

The rearrangement links TRBV7-2 to TRBJ2-5, with D perhaps assigned TRBD1 or TRBD2 (6 bases each). The V gene's germline CDR1 is SGHTA and CDR2 FQGNSA. The CDR3 contains 14 residues. Trimming pared 2 bases from V and 2 bases from J, leaving 9 bases between. Here the CDR3 DNA reads TGTGCCAGCAGCTTATCGGGGGCTCAAGAGACCCAGTACTTC. As protein: CASSLSGAQETQYF.

The chain is built from TRBV6-1 and TRBJ2-7, with 7 bases that match TRBD2. The CDR3 totals 16 residues. Trimming cost V 2 bases and J 5 bases; bases outside gene matches: 12. Germline-derived CDR1 and CDR2 are MNHNS and SASEGT. In DNA, the CDR3 is TGTGCCAGCAGTGAAAGTAACCGCGGGAGCACCCACGAGCAGTACTTC. This gives the protein CASSESNRGSTHEQYF.

The rearrangement joins TRBV6-4 to TRBJ2-3, with TRBD1 matching 9 bases. The J segment lost 0 bases and the V segment lost 7 bases, leaving 5 bases of the junction unmatched. Germline V gene lookup returns CDR1 MRHNA and CDR2 SNTAGT. CDR3 length equals 15 residues. The CDR3 protein is CASTRTGASTDTQYF. The DNA for the CDR3 is TGTGCCAGCACCCGGACAGGGGCAAGCACAGATACGCAGTATTTT.

For the CDR3, the DNA is TGTGCCAGCAGCTTAGTAGCGGGTACCTACAATGAGCAGTTCTTC. Protein: CASSLVAGTYNEQFF. The chain combines TRBV7-6 with TRBJ2-1, with 7 bases matching TRBD2. V trimming: 1 base; J trimming: 2 bases; junction bases outside the gene matches: 2. Germline loops: CDR1 SGHVS, CDR2 FNYEAQ. This CDR3 is built from 15 residues.

The rearrangement links TRBV7-2 to TRBJ2-2, with D uncertain. CDR1 and CDR2 from the germline V gene are SGHTA and FQGNSA. Trimming pared 3 bases from V and 4 bases from J, leaving 6 bases between. The CDR3 covers 13 residues. DNA of the CDR3: TGTGCCAGCAGCTTGACTGGCACCGGGGAGCTGTTTTTT. Encoded protein: CASSLTGTGELFF.

V gene TRBV6-1 combines with J gene TRBJ1-2, with D uncertain. The germline gives CDR1 MNHNS, CDR2 SASEGT. The V end was cut by 4 bases, the J end by 4 bases, with 10 bases between. The CDR3 length is 13 residues. The CDR3 nucleotides read TGTGCCAGCAGTGCCCGGGGTCTCTATGGCTACACCTTC. Protein product: CASSARGLYGYTF.

The V and J genes are TRBV2 and TRBJ2-3, with no clear D. Germline CDR1 and CDR2: SNHLY and FYNNEI. The germline V and J ends were trimmed by 6 bases and 6 bases, with 7 bases remaining between them. The CDR3 covers 11 residues. The CDR3 loop is CASRIRDTQYF. CDR3 DNA: TGTGCCAGCAGGATAAGGGATACGCAGTATTTT. Full variable domain (outside the CDR3, taken from reference TRBV2 and TRBJ2-3): EPEVTQTPSHQVTQMGQEVILRCVPISNHLYFYWYRQILGQKVEFLVSFYNNEISEKSEIFDDQFSVERPDGSNFTLKIRSTKLEDSAMYFCASRIRDTQYFGPGTRLTVL.

This chain joins TRBV10-3 and TRBJ1-6; no clear D. The V gene lost 3 bases and the J gene lost 7 bases, with 7 bases spanning the gap. This CDR3 is built from 13 residues. Germline CDR1 reads ENHRY; CDR2 reads SYGVKD. CDR3 in DNA: TGTGCCATCAGTGACACAGCGAATTCACCCCTCCACTTT. Protein: CAISDTANSPLHF.